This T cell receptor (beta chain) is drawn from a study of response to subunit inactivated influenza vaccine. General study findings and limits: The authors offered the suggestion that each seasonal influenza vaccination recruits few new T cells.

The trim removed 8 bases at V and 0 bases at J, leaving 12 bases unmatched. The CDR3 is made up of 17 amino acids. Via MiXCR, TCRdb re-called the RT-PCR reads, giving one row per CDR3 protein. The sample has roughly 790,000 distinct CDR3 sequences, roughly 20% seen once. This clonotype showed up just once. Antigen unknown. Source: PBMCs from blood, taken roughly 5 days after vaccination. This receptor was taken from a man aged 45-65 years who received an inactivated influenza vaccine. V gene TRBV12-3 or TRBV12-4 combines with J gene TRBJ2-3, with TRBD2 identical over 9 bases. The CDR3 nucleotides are TGTGCCAGCGCCTCCCGCGGGAGGGGCCTTAGCACAGATACGCAGTATTTT. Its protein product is CASASRGRGLSTDTQYF.